This passage covers 22 T cell receptor beta chains from one sample sequenced in a study of blood T cell repertoires in COVID-19. The protocol was immunoSEQ multiplex PCR, while the TCRdb copy is restricted to in-frame clones and leaves out a portion. The sample yields some 60,000 clones, around 90% seen once. Sequenced sample: peripheral blood. These receptors were collected from a man in his sixties with acute or convalescent COVID-19.

This chain joins TRBV7-6 and TRBJ2-2, with a weak D call TRBD1 (5 bases). The V end was cut by 7 bases, the J end by 7 bases, with 13 bases between. The CDR3 loop spans 13 amino acids. From germline, CDR1 is SGHVS and CDR2 FNYEAQ. The CDR3, as DNA: TGTGCCAGCAATAGACAGCGAGGCGGGGAGCTGTTTTTT. Its translation: CASNRQRGGELFF. Combining the CDR3 with reference TRBV7-6 and TRBJ2-2 gives the whole variable domain GAGVSQSPRYKVTKRGQDVALRCDPISGHVSLYWYRQALGQGPEFLTYFNYEAQQDKSGLPNDRFSAERPEGSISTLTIQRTEQRDSAMYRCASNRQRGGELFFGEGSRLTVL.

The rearrangement joins TRBV5-1 to TRBJ2-1, with TRBD2 matching 7 bases. The trim removed 0 bases at V and 4 bases at J, leaving 10 bases unmatched. The CDR3 runs 17 residues. CDR1 and CDR2 (germline): SGHRS, YFSETQ. As DNA, the CDR3 is TGCGCCAGCAGCTTGGCCGTCGCTAGCGGTAATTACAATGAGCAGTTCTTC. This sequence encodes CASSLAVASGNYNEQFF. The variable domain in full, completed from reference TRBV5-1 and TRBJ2-1, reads KAGVTQTPRYLIKTRGQQVTLSCSPISGHRSVSWYQQTPGQGLQFLFEYFSETQRNKGNFPGRFSGRQFSNSRSEMNVSTLELGDSALYLCASSLAVASGNYNEQFFGPGTRLTVL.

The genes are TRBV11-3 and TRBJ2-3; the match to TRBD2 covers 11 bases. Germline V gene sequence: CDR1 SGHNT, CDR2 YENEEA. The CDR3 consists of 13 residues. The junction had 5 bases not matched to a gene; V was cut back by 1 base and J by 14 bases. CDR3 sequence reads: CASSLVLAGERYF. For the CDR3, the DNA is TGTGCCAGCAGCTTAGTACTAGCGGGAGAAAGGTATTTT.

This chain links TRBV2 with TRBJ1-4; perhaps TRBD1 as D (6 bases). Germline CDR1 and CDR2: SNHLY and FYNNEI. The CDR3 length is 14 residues. Trimming took 7 bases from V and 5 from J, leaving 14 bases between them. DNA of the CDR3: TGTGCCAGCATTCAACAGGGTAGGAATGAAAAACTGTTTTTT. This encodes CASIQQGRNEKLFF.

This rearrangement joins TRBV24-1 to TRBJ1-2, with D unclear. CDR3 length: 16 amino acids. Trimming stripped 4 bases from V and 0 bases from J, with 14 bases between. Germline lookup yields CDR1 KGHDR and CDR2 SFDVKD. CDR3 residues: CATSEGGQAANYGYTF. DNA for the CDR3: TGTGCCACCAGTGAGGGAGGGCAGGCAGCTAACTATGGCTACACCTTC.

V usage is TRBV19 and J usage is TRBJ2-3; TRBD1 matches 8 bases. CDR3 length: 14 residues. Germline V lookup: CDR1 LNHDA, CDR2 SQIVND (reference sequence). V lost 7 bases and J lost 1; bases outside the gene matches: 4. The CDR3, as DNA: TGTGCCAGTACTCCACAGGGGGGCACAGATACGCAGTATTTT. Amino acid sequence: CASTPQGGTDTQYF.

The chain joins TRBV14 to TRBJ2-3; 9 bases agree with TRBD1. The CDR3 extends over 20 amino acids. Losses at the gene ends were 6 bases for V and 0 bases for J; bases not matched to a gene: 19. Germline assignment: CDR1 SGHDN and CDR2 FVKESK. The chain's CDR3 is CASSTPGTGSSRLSTDTQYF. For the CDR3, the DNA is TGTGCCAGCAGTACACCCGGGACAGGGTCTTCTAGGCTTAGCACAGATACGCAGTATTTT.

V and J are TRBV10-3 and TRBJ2-1; tentative D call: TRBD2 (6 bases). Deletions cut 3 bases from V and 7 bases from J, with 13 bases between. Germline values: CDR1 ENHRY, CDR2 SYGVKD. The CDR3 runs to 14 residues. The CDR3 loop reads CAISDGSSGNEQFF. In DNA, the CDR3 is TGTGCCATCAGTGACGGGAGTTCTGGGAATGAGCAGTTCTTC.

The chain carries TRBV9 and TRBJ2-1, with D maybe TRBD2 (6 bases). Trimming removed 4 bases from V and 5 bases from J, with 16 bases in between. The germline V gene encodes CDR1 SGDLS and CDR2 YYNGEE. CDR3 length: 15 residues. CDR3 region: CASSPLSGRNNEQFF. In DNA form, the CDR3 reads TGTGCCAGCAGCCCCCTTAGCGGTAGAAACAATGAGCAGTTCTTC.

The chain joins TRBV6-1 to TRBJ1-2; no definite D call. Trimming took off 1 base at V and 4 bases at J, with 16 bases between the two ends. The CDR3 runs to 16 residues. Germline V lookup: CDR1 MNHNS, CDR2 SASEGT. The CDR3 loop is CASSEVTAGGGYGYTF. The DNA for the CDR3 is TGTGCCAGCAGTGAAGTGACCGCTGGAGGTGGCTATGGCTACACCTTC.

The J gene is TRBJ2-3, the V gene TRBV5-4, with 13 bases aligning to TRBD2. Looked up from germline, CDR1 is SGHNT and CDR2 is YYREEE (reference sequence). The V segment lost 8 bases and the J segment 4 bases; nucleotides outside the gene matches: 13. This CDR3 is built from 17 residues. This CDR3 reads CASQTGGLAGHADTQYF. The CDR3 nucleotides read TGTGCCAGTCAAACGGGGGGACTAGCGGGACACGCAGATACGCAGTATTTT.

The chain joins TRBV24-1 to TRBJ2-1, with 9 bases lining up with TRBD1. The CDR3 runs 18 residues. V lost 0 bases and J lost 12; bases outside the gene matches: 17. Germline lookup yields CDR1 KGHDR and CDR2 SFDVKD. CDR3 protein: CATSDLRSRDRVTGGQFF. The CDR3, as DNA: TGTGCCACCAGTGATTTGCGGTCCCGGGACAGGGTGACGGGGGGGCAGTTCTTC.

The genes are TRBV6-2 or TRBV6-3 and TRBJ2-7; D remains unclear. The CDR3 is made up of 12 amino acids. V lost 4 bases and J 6 bases, leaving 10 bases between the germline ends. Germline CDR1 and CDR2: MNHEY and SVGEGT. CDR3 sequence (DNA): TGTGCCAGCAGTTTATATCCCCCCGAGCAGTACTTC. Protein: CASSLYPPEQYF.

The rearrangement links TRBV5-1 to TRBJ2-7, with D possibly matching TRBD1 (6 bases). Germline V gene lookup returns CDR1 SGHRS and CDR2 YFSETQ. CDR3 size: 15 residues. With 1 base removed from V and 3 bases from J, the gap between germline ends came to 14 bases. CDR3 protein: CASSLQGPFSYEQYF. CDR3 coding DNA: TGCGCCAGCAGCTTGCAGGGGCCCTTCAGCTACGAGCAGTACTTC.

This clone was observed a handful of times. The chain couples TRBV29-1 to TRBJ2-6; D is undetermined. Trimming pared 4 bases from V and 2 bases from J, leaving 12 bases between. The V gene's germline CDR1 is SQVTM and CDR2 ANQGSEA. This CDR3 spans 15 amino acids. This CDR3 reads CSVVSGTAGANVLTF. Written as DNA, the CDR3 is TGCAGCGTTGTGTCTGGCACAGCTGGGGCCAACGTCCTGACTTTC.

The chain joins TRBV7-2 to TRBJ2-3; D gene uncertain. Trimming pared 0 bases from V and 6 bases from J, leaving 7 bases between. In germline, CDR1 is SGHTA, CDR2 FQGNSA. The CDR3 loop spans 13 amino acids. CDR3 nucleotide sequence: TGTGCCAGCAGCTTAGCGCGAATTGATACGCAGTATTTT. Translating it yields CASSLARIDTQYF.

This chain uses TRBV12-3 or TRBV12-4 with TRBJ1-1, with D unresolved. V was shortened by 5 bases and J by 8 bases, with 9 bases between the two germline ends. The CDR3 consists of 11 residues. The CDR3 DNA reads TGTGCCAGCAGTCTAGTCAGGGAAGCTTTCTTT. This translates into CASSLVREAFF.

The J gene is TRBJ2-1, the V gene TRBV6-2 or TRBV6-3; D unclear. The CDR3 has 14 residues. V lost 7 bases and J lost 3, with 13 bases in between. CDR1 and CDR2 (germline): MNHEY, SVGEGT. The CDR3 DNA reads as TGTGCCAGCACCCCAGGTTGGAGCTACAATGAGCAGTTCTTC. Protein: CASTPGWSYNEQFF.

This clone was picked up a small number of times. The chain is built from TRBV6-5 and TRBJ2-1; TRBD2 matches 8 bases. The CDR3 extends over 15 amino acids. CDR1 is MNHEY and CDR2 is SVGAGI in the germline V gene. The J segment lost 4 bases and the V segment lost 7 bases, leaving 9 bases of the junction unmatched. The CDR3 spells CASTPPTGGYNEQFF. The CDR3 nucleotides are TGTGCCAGCACCCCCCCCACGGGAGGGTACAATGAGCAGTTCTTC.

V and J are TRBV25-1 and TRBJ1-2; TRBD1 aligns across 9 bases. Trimming took 7 bases from V and 0 from J; bases not matched to a gene: 6. Germline V lookup: CDR1 MGHDK, CDR2 SYGVNS. The CDR3 has 15 amino acids. CDR3 amino acids: CASMGQGFPNYGYTF. CDR3 DNA: TGTGCCAGCATGGGACAGGGCTTTCCTAACTATGGCTACACCTTC.

V and J are TRBV5-6 and TRBJ1-6, with D uncertain. Trimming stripped 4 bases from V and 5 bases from J, with 4 bases between. The CDR3 is 12 amino acids. CDR1 and CDR2 from the germline V gene are SGHDT and YYEEEE. The CDR3 protein is CASSTNNSPLHF. DNA for the CDR3: TGTGCCAGCAGCACAAATAATTCACCCCTCCACTTT. Complete variable domain (other parts from reference TRBV5-6 and TRBJ1-6): DAGVTQSPTHLIKTRGQQVTLRCSPKSGHDTVSWYQQALGQGPQFIFQYYEEEERQRGNFPDRFSGHQFPNYSSELNVNALLLGDSALYLCASSTNNSPLHFGNGTRLTVT.

The CDR3 spells CASSPPQGNTGELFF. The CDR3 DNA is TGTGCCAGCTCACCACCCCAGGGAAACACCGGGGAGCTGTTTTTT. The V gene is TRBV18, the J gene TRBJ2-2, with D tentatively TRBD1 (5 bases). V lost 0 bases to trimming and J lost 2 bases, with 7 bases between them. The CDR3 is made up of 15 amino acids. Germline lookup yields CDR1 KGHSH and CDR2 LQKENI.